This is a list of T cell receptor beta chains from one sample in a study of neoadjuvant anti-PD-1 for oral cavity cancer. Sequenced by immunoSEQ multiplex PCR; TCRdb stores in-frame clones only, minus some. This sample has some 33,000 clones, with 80% found just once. This specimen was PBMCs, taken after nivolumab (anti-PD-1) treatment. The receptors stem from a person aged 40 to 85 with oral cavity squamous cell carcinoma. CDR3s include the opening cysteine and the closing phenylalanine or tryptophan. D genes are given only for firm matches. Some rows have no size entry. The others give once, few or many, or a class for an expanded clone.

clone size: -
D gene: -
J gene: TRBJ1-2
V gene: TRBV7-9
CDR3 protein: CASSSRTVFFYGYTF
CDR3 DNA: TGTGCCAGCAGCTCAAGGACAGTGTTTTTCTATGGCTACACCTTC

clone size: -
D gene: TRBD2
J gene: TRBJ2-1
V gene: TRBV5-4
CDR3 protein: CASSLGGRRNEQFF
CDR3 DNA: TGTGCCAGCAGCTTAGGCGGGAGGCGCAATGAGCAGTTCTTC

clone size: once
D gene: TRBD1
J gene: TRBJ1-2
V gene: TRBV5-1
CDR3 protein: CASSGDRGIDGYTF
CDR3 DNA: TGCGCCAGCAGCGGGGACAGGGGCATTGATGGCTACACCTTC

clone size: few
D gene: -
J gene: TRBJ2-4
V gene: TRBV5-4
CDR3 protein: CASSSPTDIAKNIQYF
CDR3 DNA: TGTGCCAGCAGCTCCCCGACAGATATAGCCAAAAACATTCAGTACTTC

clone size: -
D gene: -
J gene: TRBJ1-1
V gene: TRBV9
CDR3 protein: CASSVGPTGTEAFF
CDR3 DNA: TGTGCCAGCAGCGTAGGCCCCACGGGCACTGAAGCTTTCTTT

clone size: -
D gene: -
J gene: TRBJ2-3
V gene: TRBV15
CDR3 protein: CATSRGGAGATSTDTQYF
CDR3 DNA: TGTGCCACCAGCAGAGGAGGGGCGGGGGCCACTAGCACAGATACGCAGTATTTT

clone size: -
D gene: TRBD1
J gene: TRBJ2-2
V gene: TRBV11-3
CDR3 protein: CASSSPLLGQGANTGELFF
CDR3 DNA: TGTGCCAGCAGCTCACCCCTTCTCGGGCAGGGGGCGAACACCGGGGAGCTGTTTTTT

clone size: -
D gene: -
J gene: TRBJ2-2
V gene: TRBV13
CDR3 protein: CASRVNGGRNTGELFF
CDR3 DNA: TGTGCCAGCAGGGTTAATGGCGGGCGGAACACCGGGGAGCTGTTTTTT

clone size: -
D gene: -
J gene: TRBJ1-2
V gene: TRBV11-2
CDR3 protein: CASSLEDTGHYGYTF
CDR3 DNA: TGTGCCAGCAGCTTAGAAGATACAGGACACTATGGCTACACCTTC

clone size: once
D gene: -
J gene: TRBJ1-1
V gene: TRBV11-1
CDR3 protein: CAIVKVGSEAFF
CDR3 DNA: TGTGCCATCGTGAAGGTCGGGTCTGAAGCTTTCTTT

clone size: -
D gene: -
J gene: TRBJ1-2
V gene: TRBV30
CDR3 protein: CAWTPSTDGYGYTF
CDR3 DNA: TGTGCCTGGACTCCTTCGACGGACGGTTATGGCTACACCTTC

clone size: -
D gene: -
J gene: TRBJ1-5
V gene: TRBV15
CDR3 protein: CATSRDLSHRVRNQPQHF
CDR3 DNA: TGTGCCACCAGCAGAGATCTGTCACACAGGGTTCGAAATCAGCCCCAGCATTTT

clone size: -
D gene: TRBD1
J gene: TRBJ2-2
V gene: TRBV5-1
CDR3 protein: CASTEYPGQGNTGELFF
CDR3 DNA: TGCGCCAGCACGGAATACCCTGGACAGGGGAACACCGGGGAGCTGTTTTTT

clone size: -
D gene: TRBD2
J gene: TRBJ2-3
V gene: TRBV6-5
CDR3 protein: CASRTSNHLGTQYF
CDR3 DNA: TGTGCCAGCAGGACTAGCAACCATTTGGGTACGCAGTATTTT

clone size: -
D gene: TRBD1
J gene: TRBJ1-6
V gene: TRBV15
CDR3 protein: CATSYDRGIRPLHF
CDR3 DNA: TGTGCCACCAGCTACGACAGGGGGATTCGACCCCTCCACTTT

clone size: -
D gene: -
J gene: TRBJ1-1
V gene: TRBV7-2
CDR3 protein: CASSLGELAEAFF
CDR3 DNA: TGTGCCAGCAGCTTAGGGGAGCTGGCTGAAGCTTTCTTT

clone size: -
D gene: -
J gene: TRBJ2-7
V gene: TRBV28
CDR3 protein: CASRSADSLLEQYF
CDR3 DNA: TGTGCCAGCAGATCAGCCGACAGCCTGCTCGAGCAGTACTTC

clone size: -
D gene: -
J gene: TRBJ1-1
V gene: TRBV29-1
CDR3 protein: CSVEGLGSEAFF
CDR3 DNA: TGCAGCGTTGAAGGTCTTGGGTCGGAAGCTTTCTTT

clone size: -
D gene: TRBD2
J gene: TRBJ2-1
V gene: TRBV6-4
CDR3 protein: CASSDRLAGGRNEQFF
CDR3 DNA: TGTGCCAGCAGTGACAGGCTAGCGGGGGGTAGGAATGAGCAGTTCTTC

clone size: -
D gene: TRBD1
J gene: TRBJ1-5
V gene: TRBV30
CDR3 protein: CAWSASRNQGDSQPQHF
CDR3 DNA: TGTGCCTGGAGTGCATCGAGGAATCAGGGGGACAGTCAGCCCCAGCATTTT